In its sample, the clone carrying this TCR beta chain was seen a few times. Its antigen remains unknown. This sample was taken from a study of CD8+CD57+ T cells in acquired aplastic anemia. Study-level information: Healthy donor CD4+ samples were sequenced to a depth that averaged around 9.8 million reads.

This CDR3 region has 16 residues. With 3 bases removed from V and 2 bases from J, the gap between germline ends came to 14 bases. The V gene's germline CDR1 is LNHDA and CDR2 SQIVND (reference sequence). Profiling of TCR beta VDJ combinations and CDR3 sequences used genomic DNA as template. TCRdb used MiXCR to reprocess the reads, holding one entry per CDR3 protein. The data show 200,000 to 250,000 distinct CDR3 sequences, 60% to 65% seen once. Study conclusions and caveats: Both patients and controls carried the same twenty-nine CD8+ CDR3 sequences.

The chain is built from TRBV19 and TRBJ1-3, with unresolved D. Sequencing was performed on sorted CD4+, CD8+, or CD8+CD57+ T cells (not recorded which) from PBMCs. This sequence was found in a human donor in good health. The CDR3 DNA sequence: TGTGCCAGTAGTATTGTTGACGGTGGCGCTGGAAACACCATATATTTT. Encoded protein: CASSIVDGGAGNTIYF.